One sample yielded the 29 T cell receptor beta chains listed below, sequenced in a study of T-cell reconstitution after alpha-beta-depleted transplantation in children. This sample's TCRbeta library carried unique molecular identifier barcodes. TCRdb ran MiXCR on the PCR reads and lists one entry per CDR3 protein. The data show approximately 500,000 distinct CDR3 sequences, 10% to 13% seen once. The sequenced sample was PBMCs, obtained before TCRalphabeta/CD19-depleted stem cell transplant. Every receptor here comes from a child aged 2 to 10 with inherited bone marrow failure, due to receive a stem cell transplant.

This clonotype occurred many times. The chain couples TRBV5-1 to TRBJ2-1; D not certain. This CDR3 is built from 16 residues. Germline V gives CDR1 SGHRS, CDR2 YFSETQ. The V and J ends lost 2 bases and 0 bases respectively, with 12 bases between them. CDR3 protein: CASSLLAVSSYNEQFF. CDR3 sequence (DNA): TGCGCCAGCAGCTTACTCGCGGTGAGCTCCTACAATGAGCAGTTCTTC.

The table lists this clonotype with many counts. The chain uses TRBV27 and TRBJ1-5, with unresolved D. The CDR3 is 13 residues long. Trimming shortened V by 3 bases and J by 9 bases, and 12 bases separated the two germline ends. Germline V gene data show CDR1 as MNHEY and CDR2 as SMNVEV (reference sequence). This chain's CDR3 is CASSFLRFGPQHF. CDR3 sequence (DNA): TGTGCCAGCAGTTTTCTCCGGTTTGGGCCCCAGCATTTT.

This clonotype occurred many times. The J gene is TRBJ2-3, the V gene TRBV6-4; TRBD2 might be the D (7 bases). The CDR3 runs 15 residues. V lost 1 base, J lost 3 bases, and 11 bases lay in between. Germline V lookup: CDR1 MRHNA, CDR2 SNTAGT. The CDR3 nucleotides are TGTGCCAGCAGTGACTTGGGAGGGGGAACAGATACGCAGTATTTT. Translating gives CASSDLGGGTDTQYF.

Ten or more counts support this clonotype. The CDR3 sequence is CASSQDRAGVGEQFF. For the CDR3, the DNA is TGTGCCAGCAGCCAAGATCGAGCGGGAGTGGGGGAGCAGTTCTTC. The chain employs TRBV3-1 and TRBJ2-1; 8 bases match TRBD2. Germline-derived CDR1 and CDR2 are LGHDT and YNNKEL (reference sequence). J lost 10 bases, V lost 0 bases, and 8 bases had no gene match. This CDR3 has 15 amino acids.

In this sample, this clonotype turned up many times. The gene calls are TRBV5-6 and TRBJ2-3; 9 bases match TRBD1. Trimming removed 3 bases from V and 14 bases from J; junction bases left unmatched: 13. The CDR3 has 14 amino acids. CDR1 is SGHDT and CDR2 is YYEEEE in the germline V gene. The CDR3 is CASSYGLGQGDRYF. The CDR3, as DNA: TGTGCCAGCAGCTATGGGCTGGGACAGGGCGATAGGTATTTT.

Many counts were recorded for this clonotype. J is TRBJ2-2 and V is TRBV4-3; D remains unclear. CDR3 length: 15 amino acids. Germline loops: CDR1 LGHNA, CDR2 YSLEER. The V end lost 0 bases, the J end lost 5 bases, and 10 bases lay between the germline ends. The CDR3 loop is CASSQEFYSTGELFF. The CDR3 nucleotides read TGCGCCAGCAGCCAAGAGTTCTACTCAACCGGGGAGCTGTTTTTT.

Many counts were recorded for this clonotype. V gene TRBV28 combines with J gene TRBJ2-7, with 9 bases fitting TRBD1. The CDR3 has 17 residues. Germline lookup yields CDR1 MDHEN and CDR2 SYDVKM. Trimming removed 2 bases from V and 4 bases from J; junction bases left unmatched: 12. The CDR3 region is CASSLNPRTGVLYEQYF. CDR3 DNA: TGTGCCAGCAGTTTAAACCCTCGGACAGGGGTCCTTTACGAGCAGTACTTC. The whole variable domain, remainder taken from reference TRBV28 and TRBJ2-7, is DVKVTQSSRYLVKRTGEKVFLECVQDMDHENMFWYRQDPGLGLRLIYFSYDVKMKEKGDIPEGYSVSREKKERFSLILESASTNQTSMYLCASSLNPRTGVLYEQYFGPGTRLTVT.

This clonotype was counted at least ten times. The CDR3 sequence: CASRSGTANTEAFF. In DNA, the CDR3 is TGTGCCAGCAGATCCGGGACAGCTAACACTGAAGCTTTCTTT. This rearrangement joins TRBV12-3 or TRBV12-4 to TRBJ1-1; the match to TRBD1 covers 7 bases. V trimming: 6 bases; J trimming: 2 bases; junction bases outside the gene matches: 6. This CDR3 spans 14 amino acids.

This clonotype has only one observation. A much larger clone lies a single base off, so this may be a read error. The J gene is TRBJ1-1, the V gene TRBV29-1; 10 nucleotides line up with TRBD1. Germline values: CDR1 SQVTM, CDR2 ANQGSEA. The CDR3 covers 14 residues. V trimming: 3 bases; J trimming: 10 bases; junction bases outside the gene matches: 11. CDR3 DNA: TGCAGCGTTGACACTCAAGGGACAGGGGCCGGAGCTTTCTTT. This sequence encodes CSVDTQGTGAGAFF.

This clonotype was seen repeatedly, ten times or more. The chain joins TRBV6-1 to TRBJ1-2; D not certain. The V gene's germline CDR1 is MNHNS and CDR2 SASEGT. Trimming took off 1 base at V and 4 bases at J, with 10 bases between the two ends. The CDR3 is 14 residues long. CDR3: CASSEGGDLYGYTF. CDR3 sequence (DNA): TGTGCCAGCAGTGAAGGCGGGGATCTCTATGGCTACACCTTC.

This clonotype was recorded at least ten times. This chain links TRBV20-1 with TRBJ1-2, with D tentatively TRBD1 (5 bases). Germline V gene lookup returns CDR1 DFQATT and CDR2 SNEGSKA (reference sequence). Trimming took off 3 bases at V and 4 bases at J, with 21 bases between the two ends. This CDR3 is 16 amino acids long. The CDR3 DNA follows: TGCAGTGCTAGCGTCCCTGGTGGCAGGGCCGTCTATGGCTACACCTTC. Translated, it gives CSASVPGGRAVYGYTF.

This clonotype was observed a few times. The J gene is TRBJ2-1, the V gene TRBV29-1, with a weak D call TRBD1 (6 bases). This CDR3 contains 13 residues. The germline CDR1 and CDR2 sequences are SQVTM and ANQGSEA. Trimming stripped 7 bases from V and 5 bases from J, with 15 bases between. CDR3: CSAVGGANNEQFF. The CDR3 bases are TGCAGCGCAGTTGGGGGCGCGAACAATGAGCAGTTCTTC.

This clonotype has at least ten counts. The chain carries TRBV20-1 and TRBJ2-3, with a tentative D call TRBD1 (5 bases). CDR3 length equals 12 residues. With 5 bases removed from V and 3 bases from J, the gap between germline ends came to 9 bases. Germline CDR1 and CDR2: DFQATT and SNEGSKA (reference sequence). The CDR3 is CSAGAGTDTQYF. The CDR3 DNA sequence: TGCAGTGCTGGGGCCGGAACAGATACGCAGTATTTT.

This clonotype has ten or more counts. This chain connects TRBV29-1 to TRBJ1-4; D is uncertain. The CDR3 has 12 residues. V lost 5 bases to trimming and J lost 8 bases, with 12 bases between them. Per germline, CDR1 SQVTM and CDR2 ANQGSEA. This CDR3 is CSVRNAGEKLFF. The DNA of the CDR3 is TGCAGCGTTCGAAACGCCGGCGAAAAACTGTTTTTT.

This clonotype has ten or more counts. The V gene is TRBV4-2, the J gene TRBJ1-2, with D possibly being TRBD1 (5 bases). Germline assignment: CDR1 LGHNA and CDR2 YNFKEQ. The CDR3 sequence is 17 residues long. V gave up 0 bases and J gave up 3 bases, with 17 bases separating them. CDR3 loop: CASSQDVREFPYYGYTF. CDR3 coding DNA: TGTGCCAGCAGCCAAGACGTCAGGGAATTTCCCTACTATGGCTACACCTTC.

The chain combines TRBV6-2 or TRBV6-3 with TRBJ2-2, with TRBD1 identical over 9 bases. The CDR3 is 22 amino acids. In germline, CDR1 is MNHEY, CDR2 SVGEGT. V trimming: 0 bases; J trimming: 1 base; junction bases outside the gene matches: 18. The CDR3 nucleotides are TGTGCCAGCAGTTACTCCAGTATTTGGGGACAGGGCACCATCCAGAACACCGGGGAGCTGTTTTTT. Residues: CASSYSSIWGQGTIQNTGELFF.

This clonotype was counted ten times or more. This rearrangement joins TRBV5-1 to TRBJ2-7, with D unresolved. V lost 4 bases, J lost 3 bases, and 14 bases lay in between. Looked up from germline, CDR1 is SGHRS and CDR2 is YFSETQ. This CDR3 region has 14 residues. CDR3 loop: CASSPTLAGYEQYF. In DNA, the CDR3 is TGCGCCAGCAGCCCAACTCTGGCAGGCTACGAGCAGTACTTC.

This clonotype was observed at least ten times. V gene TRBV11-2 combines with J gene TRBJ2-1; 10 nucleotides agree with TRBD2. The V gene's germline CDR1 is SGHAT and CDR2 FQNNGV. This CDR3 has 16 amino acids. The ends lost 0 bases at V and 9 bases at J; junction bases unmatched: 8. CDR3 nucleotide sequence: TGTGCCAGCAGCTTAGATCCCAGCGGGAGGGCCGCTGAGCAGTTCTTC. It specifies CASSLDPSGRAAEQFF.

There are a few counts of this clonotype. The chain recombines TRBV5-1 with TRBJ2-2; D may be TRBD1 (6 bases). The V gene's germline CDR1 is SGHRS and CDR2 YFSETQ. The CDR3 sequence is 15 residues long. V lost 3 bases, J lost 7 bases, and 16 bases lay in between. The CDR3, as DNA: TGCGCCAGCAGCTGGGGGCAGAGCGATTACGGGGAGCTGTTTTTT. Its protein is CASSWGQSDYGELFF.

This clonotype was seen at least ten times. V usage is TRBV4-1 and J usage is TRBJ2-1; 10 nucleotides align to TRBD2. This CDR3 region has 21 residues. In germline, CDR1 is MGHRA, CDR2 YSYEKL. V was clipped by 4 bases and J by 8 bases; unmatched bases: 26. The CDR3 bases are TGCGCCAGCAGCCGCTCAACTCCTAGCGGGAGTTTTACTGGGCCAGTACATGAGCAGTTCTTC. Translating gives CASSRSTPSGSFTGPVHEQFF.

In its sample, this clonotype was seen a few times. The chain combines TRBV5-6 with TRBJ2-7, with D possibly being TRBD2 (5 bases). Germline V gene data show CDR1 as SGHDT and CDR2 as YYEEEE. The CDR3 loop spans 14 amino acids. V lost 4 bases and J lost 2, with 13 bases in between. CDR3 nucleotides: TGTGCCAGCAGCCGGTTTGGAGGAGCCTACGAGCAGTACTTC. Protein sequence: CASSRFGGAYEQYF.

On this clonotype: This may arise from a read error, as a much more abundant clone is one base away. V gene TRBV5-1 combines with J gene TRBJ2-3; possibly TRBD2 for D (5 bases). Deletions cut 0 bases from V and 8 bases from J, with 7 bases between. The CDR3 is 12 amino acids. The germline V gene has CDR1 SGHRS and CDR2 YFSETQ. The CDR3 sequence is CASSLVAPTQYF. The CDR3 DNA is TGCGCCAGCAGCTTGGTAGCGCCTACGCAGTATTTT.

This clonotype was seen repeatedly, ten times or more. J is TRBJ2-3 and V is TRBV19; perhaps TRBD1 as D (6 bases). V was shortened by 10 bases and J by 7 bases, with 12 bases between the two germline ends. Germline V gene data show CDR1 as LNHDA and CDR2 as SQIVND (reference sequence). The CDR3 runs 11 residues. The DNA for the CDR3 is TGTGCCACTCAGGACAGCCATACGCAGTATTTT. It is translated as CATQDSHTQYF.

This clonotype appeared many times. The rearrangement joins TRBV7-9 to TRBJ1-2; D is uncertain. This CDR3 is built from 16 residues. Germline CDR1 is SEHNR and CDR2 is FQNEAQ (reference sequence). V lost 2 bases and J 3 bases, leaving 16 bases between the germline ends. The chain's CDR3 is CASSLLQREWDYGYTF. CDR3 in DNA: TGTGCCAGCAGCTTACTTCAGCGGGAATGGGACTATGGCTACACCTTC.

Ten or more counts support this clonotype. This chain connects TRBV25-1 to TRBJ2-1; TRBD2 matches at 10 bases. The CDR3 is 15 residues long. Per the germline V gene, CDR1 is MGHDK and CDR2 is SYGVNS. J was trimmed by 9 bases and V by 1 base; bases with no gene match: 6. This chain's CDR3 is CASSESLAGAGEQFF. CDR3 sequence (DNA): TGTGCCAGCAGTGAATCCCTAGCGGGAGCTGGTGAGCAGTTCTTC. Combining the CDR3 with reference TRBV25-1 and TRBJ2-1 gives the whole variable domain EADIYQTPRYLVIGTGKKITLECSQTMGHDKMYWYQQDPGMELHLIHYSYGVNSTEKGDLSSESTVSRIRTEHFPLTLESARPSHTSQYLCASSESLAGAGEQFFGPGTRLTVL.

This clonotype was observed many times. The chain joins TRBV4-3 to TRBJ2-2, with D perhaps TRBD2 (6 bases). Deletions cut 1 base from V and 4 bases from J, with 10 bases between. The CDR3 extends over 15 amino acids. Per the germline V gene, CDR1 is LGHNA and CDR2 is YSLEER. The CDR3 DNA follows: TGCGCCAGCAGCCAAGGGCGGGGCCCCACCGGGGAGCTGTTTTTT. Protein product: CASSQGRGPTGELFF.

This clonotype was seen repeatedly, ten times or more. The chain employs TRBV28 and TRBJ2-5; possibly TRBD1 for D (6 bases). The CDR3 is 14 amino acids. Per germline, CDR1 MDHEN and CDR2 SYDVKM. Trimming stripped 2 bases from V and 6 bases from J, with 13 bases between. The CDR3 is CASSLLRDTQTQYF. CDR3 DNA sequence: TGTGCCAGCAGTTTACTCCGGGACACCCAGACCCAGTACTTC.

This clonotype appeared many times. V gene TRBV4-3 combines with J gene TRBJ1-6; D may be TRBD1 (6 bases). Germline loops: CDR1 LGHNA, CDR2 YSLEER. V lost 1 base and J lost 8, with 15 bases in between. The CDR3 contains 16 residues. The DNA for the CDR3 is TGCGCCAGCAGCCAAGCGACACAGGGTTGGGATTCACCCCTCCACTTT. It is translated as CASSQATQGWDSPLHF.

In its sample, this clonotype was seen many times. V gene TRBV20-1 combines with J gene TRBJ2-2, with 9 bases aligning to TRBD2. V was pared by 3 bases and J by 6 bases, with 5 bases of the junction left unmatched. The CDR3 totals 14 residues. The germline V gene has CDR1 DFQATT and CDR2 SNEGSKA (reference sequence). In nucleotides, the CDR3 is TGCAGTGCTAGTGATAGCGGGAGTGCCGGGGAGCTGTTTTTT. Its translation: CSASDSGSAGELFF.